These 17 T cell receptor beta chains originate from one sample sequenced in a study of beta chain features in type 1 diabetes. Whole-study results and caveats: TCRB CDR3 length was moderately but significantly reduced in all four CD4+ subsets of Type 1 diabetes patients.

The antigens for these receptors are not known. Every bit of the isolated RNA underwent reverse transcription, so sequencing read expressed TCRB transcripts. Here immunoSEQ multiplex PCR was the method, and the copy in TCRdb shows in-frame clones only, minus some. The table lists more than 300,000 clones, roughly 12% of them singletons. The source material was naive CD4+ T cells from blood. These receptors came from a woman younger than 35 with type 1 diabetes.

This chain uses TRBV7-2 with TRBJ1-5; D remains ambiguous. The CDR3 totals 13 residues. The V gene's germline CDR1 is SGHTA and CDR2 FQGNSA. V was trimmed by 5 bases and J by 7 bases, leaving 12 bases between them. The CDR3 loop is CASSLRNGQPQHF. The DNA for the CDR3 is TGTGCCAGCAGCCTAAGGAACGGGCAGCCCCAGCATTTT.

J is TRBJ1-2 and V is TRBV5-1; D gene ambiguous. Germline V gene sequence: CDR1 SGHRS, CDR2 YFSETQ. The CDR3 length is 13 residues. Trimming shortened V by 2 bases and J by 4 bases, and 9 bases separated the two germline ends. The chain's CDR3 is CASSFGETYGYTF. The CDR3 coding sequence is TGCGCCAGCAGCTTCGGGGAAACCTATGGCTACACCTTC.

This clone was seen a handful of times. The rearrangement joins TRBV29-1 to TRBJ2-7, with 9 nucleotides matching TRBD1. After removal of 5 bases from V and 6 bases from J, the junction contained 5 bases not matched to a gene. The CDR3 length is 12 residues. The V gene's germline CDR1 is SQVTM and CDR2 ANQGSEA. CDR3 in DNA: TGCAGCGTTTTACAGGGGGCGGCCGAGCAGTACTTC. This gives the protein CSVLQGAAEQYF.

This clone showed up just a few times. The CDR3 bases are TGTGCCAGCAGCTCGCAGGGGGGATCAGAGACCCAGTACTTC. Translation gives CASSSQGGSETQYF. The rearrangement joins TRBV13 to TRBJ2-5, with TRBD1 as a possible D gene (7 bases). Per the germline V gene, CDR1 is PRHDT and CDR2 is FYEKMQ (reference sequence). Trimming stripped 4 bases from V and 4 bases from J, with 13 bases between. The CDR3 contains 14 residues.

The CDR3 DNA sequence: TGCGCCAGCAGCACCGGACAGGGTACTCAAGAGACCCAGTACTTC. It specifies CASSTGQGTQETQYF. J is TRBJ2-5 and V is TRBV5-1; 8 bases align to TRBD1. Germline loops: CDR1 SGHRS, CDR2 YFSETQ. J gave up 2 bases and V 4 bases, and 7 bases lay outside the gene matches. CDR3 length: 15 residues.

The chain links TRBV28 to TRBJ2-3; 12 bases match TRBD1. With V trimmed by 5 bases and J by 6 bases, 12 bases remained unmatched. Germline V gene sequence: CDR1 MDHEN, CDR2 SYDVKM. This CDR3 has 17 residues. The CDR3 region has the DNA TGTGCCAGCAGTATACCGGGACAGGGGGCAAAGGGGGATACGCAGTATTTT. As protein: CASSIPGQGAKGDTQYF.

The chain has TRBV30 and TRBJ2-5; 11 bases align to TRBD1. Germline CDR1 and CDR2: GTSNPN and SVGIG (reference sequence). The CDR3 covers 16 residues. V gave up 3 bases and J gave up 2 bases; unmatched junction bases: 8. CDR3 in amino acids: CAWRDRGPTVQETQYF. The CDR3 nucleotides read TGTGCCTGGAGGGACAGGGGGCCAACCGTGCAAGAGACCCAGTACTTC.

The chain recombines TRBV28 with TRBJ2-1, with TRBD2 matching over 9 bases. After removal of 6 bases from V and 0 bases from J, the junction contained 12 bases not matched to a gene. Germline assignment: CDR1 MDHEN and CDR2 SYDVKM. The CDR3 consists of 18 residues. The CDR3 DNA follows: TGTGCCAGCAGCGAAGCGGGAGGCCTCCTAAGCTCCTACAATGAGCAGTTCTTC. It specifies CASSEAGGLLSSYNEQFF.

The table lists this clone with a few counts. V is TRBV7-9 and J is TRBJ2-4, with TRBD2 matching 16 bases. The germline V gene has CDR1 SEHNR and CDR2 FQNEAQ (reference sequence). The CDR3 covers 18 residues. With 5 bases clipped from V and 9 bases from J, the junction kept 13 bases outside the gene matches. The CDR3: CASSQGTSGRAFNGIQYF. DNA of the CDR3: TGTGCCAGCAGCCAGGGGACTAGCGGGAGGGCCTTCAACGGCATTCAGTACTTC.

V is TRBV5-4 and J is TRBJ2-1, with a weak D call TRBD2 (5 bases). The germline V and J ends were trimmed by 4 bases and 10 bases, with 9 bases remaining between them. CDR1 is SGHNT and CDR2 is YYREEE in the germline V gene (reference sequence). The CDR3 contains 11 residues. The DNA of the CDR3 is TGTGCCAGCAGCCGTTCTAGCGAGCAGTTCTTC. Its translation is CASSRSSEQFF.

CDR3 nucleotide sequence: TGCGCCAGCAGCCCACCCACAGGGGTAAGGGCCAACGTCCTGACTTTC. Encoded protein: CASSPPTGVRANVLTF. This rearrangement joins TRBV5-1 to TRBJ2-6; 7 bases map to TRBD1. The trim removed 4 bases at V and 5 bases at J, leaving 9 bases unmatched. This CDR3 has 16 amino acids. Germline V gene lookup returns CDR1 SGHRS and CDR2 YFSETQ.

The genes are TRBV10-3 and TRBJ2-7; D possibly corresponds to TRBD2 (6 bases). V was trimmed by 4 bases and J by 0 bases, leaving 10 bases between them. The CDR3 extends over 14 amino acids. Germline V lookup: CDR1 ENHRY, CDR2 SYGVKD. The CDR3 DNA follows: TGTGCCATCAGTGCGGGGGAGTCCTCCTACGAGCAGTACTTC. It codes for CAISAGESSYEQYF.

The chain is built from TRBV15 and TRBJ1-5, with 7 bases fitting TRBD1. CDR1 LNHNV and CDR2 YYDKDF come from the germline V gene (reference sequence). The CDR3 is 12 amino acids. Unmatched junction bases numbered 2, after V lost 3 bases and J lost 9 bases. CDR3 DNA: TGTGCCACCAGCAGCAGGACAGGGCCCCAGCATTTT. It yields the protein CATSSRTGPQHF.

A few counts support this clone. The sample carries other DNA sequences with the same CDR3. The V gene is TRBV5-4, the J gene TRBJ2-5; 8 bases line up with TRBD2. Germline CDR1 SGHNT, CDR2 YYREEE (reference sequence). V dropped 0 bases and J dropped 5; count of bases not matched to a gene: 0. The CDR3 totals 13 residues. CDR3 loop: CASSLAGGETQYF. CDR3 nucleotides: TGTGCCAGCAGCTTGGCGGGAGGGGAGACCCAGTACTTC.

In this sample, this clone turned up a few times. The chain employs TRBV4-1 and TRBJ1-2; D gene unclear. Germline CDR1 MGHRA, CDR2 YSYEKL. The CDR3 is made up of 15 amino acids. V dropped 4 bases and J dropped 6 bases, with 18 bases sitting between them. The CDR3 is CASSLLPGGGNGYTF. CDR3 bases: TGCGCCAGCAGCCTTCTCCCCGGCGGCGGGAATGGCTACACCTTC.

Only a few counts were recorded for this clone. The rearrangement links TRBV29-1 to TRBJ2-6; a weak D match, TRBD1 (5 bases). The germline V gene has CDR1 SQVTM and CDR2 ANQGSEA. The CDR3 totals 14 residues. Trimming shortened V by 6 bases and J by 2 bases, and 11 bases separated the two germline ends. Here the CDR3 reads CSVAPRAGANVLTF. The CDR3 nucleotides are TGCAGCGTCGCCCCCAGGGCTGGGGCCAACGTCCTGACTTTC.

V is TRBV19 and J is TRBJ2-1; D unclear. This CDR3 has 15 amino acids. Germline CDR1 is LNHDA and CDR2 is SQIVND (reference sequence). V lost 6 bases and J lost 5, with 17 bases in between. In DNA form, the CDR3 reads TGTGCCAGTAGACCCCCGGTTAGTCCACACAATGAGCAGTTCTTC. It specifies CASRPPVSPHNEQFF.